Listed here are 27 T cell receptor beta chains from one sample, sequenced in a study of regulatory T cells in long-lasting Graves disease. Library construction for TCR beta used iRepertoire HTBI primers and Arm-PCR of CDR3 regions. Via MiXCR, TCRdb re-called the multiplex PCR reads, giving one row per CDR3 protein. The sample lists about 340,000 distinct CDR3 sequences, around 19% occurring once. Described time point: persistent/refractory GD, antithyroid drugs over 5 years with positive TRAb. PBMC-extracted RNA yielded the TCR library. Sample: peripheral blood mononuclear cells (PBMCs), taken when the disease was refractory, from a patient treated with antithyroid drugs. The source is a female donor with Graves disease.

Many counts were recorded for this clonotype. V is TRBV28 and J is TRBJ1-5; D ambiguous. Germline V gene sequence: CDR1 MDHEN, CDR2 SYDVKM. Trimming took off 7 bases at V and 1 base at J, with 11 bases between the two ends. CDR3 size: 14 residues. The CDR3 nucleotides read TGTGCCAGCACGGGAGACAAGAGCAATCAGCCCCAGCATTTT. This sequence encodes CASTGDKSNQPQHF.

V is TRBV29-1 and J is TRBJ2-7; D is uncertain. This CDR3 spans 12 amino acids. V shed 1 base and J shed 2 bases, with 6 bases lying between them. Per germline, CDR1 SQVTM and CDR2 ANQGSEA. CDR3 coding DNA: TGCAGCGTTGAAGGGGCCGCCTACGAGCAGTACTTC. Amino acid sequence: CSVEGAAYEQYF.

This clonotype was seen ten or more times. This chain uses TRBV19 with TRBJ2-5; D is uncertain. This CDR3 is 11 amino acids long. V was trimmed by 3 bases and J by 5 bases, leaving 4 bases between them. Germline V gene data show CDR1 as LNHDA and CDR2 as SQIVND (reference sequence). The CDR3 loop reads CASSMGETQYF. CDR3 coding DNA: TGTGCCAGTAGTATGGGGGAGACCCAGTACTTC.

This clonotype was detected a few times. V and J are TRBV10-2 and TRBJ1-4; 7 nucleotides align to TRBD1. V shed 8 bases and J 4 bases; nucleotides not matched to a gene: 7. Germline-derived CDR1 and CDR2 are WSHSY and SAAADI. The CDR3 runs 14 residues. CDR3 protein: CASGLTGRNEKLFF. The CDR3 DNA is TGCGCCAGCGGATTGACAGGGCGTAATGAAAAACTGTTTTTT.

The chain joins TRBV6-2 or TRBV6-3 to TRBJ2-7; D call uncertain. Germline V gives CDR1 MNHEY, CDR2 SVGEGT. The CDR3 is 14 residues long. V dropped 4 bases and J dropped 2 bases, with 12 bases sitting between them. The chain's CDR3 is CASSSTPLTYEQYF. The CDR3 DNA reads as TGTGCCAGCAGTTCCACCCCCCTTACCTACGAGCAGTACTTC.

This clonotype was detected many times. The genes are TRBV27 and TRBJ1-4; 10 nucleotides line up with TRBD1. CDR3 size: 14 residues. V gave up 4 bases and J gave up 8 bases; unmatched junction bases: 4. Germline V gives CDR1 MNHEY, CDR2 SMNVEV (reference sequence). CDR3 nucleotide sequence: TGTGCCAGCAGTTCGACAGGGGGCGGCGAAAAACTGTTTTTT. This translates into CASSSTGGGEKLFF.

The chain employs TRBV4-1 and TRBJ2-1; TRBD1 might be the D (5 bases). V was cut by 8 bases and J by 8 bases, with 19 bases left in between. The CDR3 spans 14 residues. Germline lookup yields CDR1 MGHRA and CDR2 YSYEKL. CDR3 sequence reads: CASRPGQTGDEQFF. CDR3 bases: TGCGCCAGCCGCCCAGGACAAACTGGCGATGAGCAGTTCTTC.

This clonotype was seen at least ten times. J is TRBJ2-7 and V is TRBV28, with D possibly matching TRBD2 (5 bases). From germline, CDR1 is MDHEN and CDR2 SYDVKM. The CDR3 runs to 14 residues. The V end was cut by 1 base, the J end by 2 bases, with 9 bases between. The CDR3 nucleotides are TGTGCCAGCAGTTTATACGACGGGACCTACGAGCAGTACTTC. This translates into CASSLYDGTYEQYF.

The table lists this clonotype with many counts. The rearrangement joins TRBV11-2 to TRBJ2-7, with 9 bases identical to TRBD2. The germline V gene has CDR1 SGHAT and CDR2 FQNNGV. Trimming cost V 5 bases and J 5 bases; bases outside gene matches: 13. The length of the CDR3 is 16 residues. DNA for the CDR3: TGTGCCAGCAGCGTATTTACGTTTAGCGGGAGAGACGAGCAGTACTTC. It translates to CASSVFTFSGRDEQYF.

In regard to this clonotype: Only one base separates this from a far larger clonotype, so it likely reflects a read error. The gene calls are TRBV6-2 or TRBV6-3 and TRBJ1-2; D unclear. From germline, CDR1 is MNHEY and CDR2 SVGEGT. The CDR3 is made up of 13 amino acids. V lost 6 bases to trimming and J lost 1 base, with 9 bases between them. DNA of the CDR3: TGTGCCAGCAGAACGGACCGTAACTATGGCTACACCTTC. It specifies CASRTDRNYGYTF.

The V and J genes are TRBV2 and TRBJ2-3, with a weak D call TRBD1 (6 bases). This CDR3 is 14 amino acids long. Trimming left V 7 bases short and J 3 bases short, with 14 bases between. CDR1 and CDR2 (germline): SNHLY, FYNNEI. The DNA of the CDR3 is TGTGCCAGCAAGATCACAGGGTCAACAGATACGCAGTATTTT. Amino acids: CASKITGSTDTQYF.

The chain joins TRBV6-1 to TRBJ2-2, with 7 bases aligning to TRBD1. From germline, CDR1 is MNHNS and CDR2 SASEGT. There are 15 residues in the CDR3. Trimming removed 2 bases from V and 4 bases from J; junction bases left unmatched: 4. The CDR3 spells CASSEWAGGTGELFF. For the CDR3, the DNA is TGTGCCAGCAGTGAATGGGCAGGGGGCACCGGGGAGCTGTTTTTT.

This chain connects TRBV20-1 to TRBJ2-6; D might be TRBD2 (5 bases). The CDR3 is 15 amino acids. V lost 6 bases, J lost 0 bases, and 12 bases lay in between. The germline V gene encodes CDR1 DFQATT and CDR2 SNEGSKA (reference sequence). The CDR3 is CSARTGSSGANVLTF. The CDR3 DNA reads TGCAGTGCCAGGACGGGGAGCTCTGGGGCCAACGTCCTGACTTTC.

This clonotype was found many times. This chain connects TRBV18 to TRBJ1-1; D is uncertain. The CDR3 loop spans 14 amino acids. The V end was cut by 2 bases, the J end by 0 bases, with 7 bases between. Germline CDR1 reads KGHSH; CDR2 reads LQKENI. The DNA for the CDR3 is TGTGCCAGCTCACCAATACAGCTGAACACTGAAGCTTTCTTT. Amino acid sequence: CASSPIQLNTEAFF.

This clonotype was seen only a few times. V and J are TRBV20-1 and TRBJ2-4; D call uncertain. CDR1 and CDR2 (germline): DFQATT, SNEGSKA (reference sequence). V was trimmed by 0 bases and J by 0 bases, leaving 3 bases between them. The CDR3 totals 13 residues. The CDR3 region has the DNA TGCAGTGCTAGAGAAGTAGCCAAAAACATTCAGTACTTC. Its protein is CSAREVAKNIQYF.

This clonotype was counted a single time. This rearrangement joins TRBV4-1 to TRBJ2-7; 13 bases agree with TRBD2. Trimming took 2 bases from V and 3 from J; bases not matched to a gene: 13. CDR3 length: 19 residues. Per the germline V gene, CDR1 is MGHRA and CDR2 is YSYEKL. The CDR3 region is CASSQPGLAGSLRGYEQYF. The CDR3 DNA follows: TGCGCCAGCAGCCAACCGGGACTAGCGGGATCGTTGAGGGGCTACGAGCAGTACTTC.

The V call is TRBV7-9, the J call TRBJ2-5; 10 nucleotides line up with TRBD1. CDR3 length: 13 residues. Germline V gene data show CDR1 as SEHNR and CDR2 as FQNEAQ (reference sequence). Germline trimming cut 10 bases from V and 5 bases from J; bases unmatched to any gene: 7. The DNA for the CDR3 is TGTGCCATGCGACAGGGGGCCGGGGAGACCCAGTACTTC. Its protein is CAMRQGAGETQYF.

The sample holds many counts of this clonotype. The chain has TRBV7-2 and TRBJ1-2; D perhaps matches TRBD1 (6 bases). Germline V gene data show CDR1 as SGHTA and CDR2 as FQGNSA. V was clipped by 6 bases and J by 2 bases, with 16 bases between them. CDR3 length: 15 amino acids. CDR3 nucleotides: TGTGCCAGCAGGAGGGAGGGAGGGGGGAACTATGGCTACACCTTC. Protein: CASRREGGGNYGYTF.

This clonotype was recorded many times. V gene TRBV5-1 combines with J gene TRBJ2-7; tentative D call: TRBD2 (6 bases). The V end was cut by 1 base, the J end by 9 bases, with 23 bases between. The CDR3 is made up of 16 amino acids. Looked up from germline, CDR1 is SGHRS and CDR2 is YFSETQ. DNA of the CDR3: TGCGCCAGCAGCTTGACCGATAGCGGAGGCGGTTCCGGGCAGTACTTC. Its protein is CASSLTDSGGGSGQYF.

This clonotype appeared many times. The genes are TRBV12-3 or TRBV12-4 and TRBJ1-1; TRBD1 agrees at 7 bases. CDR3 size: 17 residues. The V gene end was trimmed by 2 bases and the J gene end by 2 bases; junction bases not matched to a gene: 11. The CDR3 nucleotides are TGTGCCAGCAGTTTAAGTTGGAGGGGGCGGACCAACACTGAAGCTTTCTTT. This encodes CASSLSWRGRTNTEAFF.

Remarks on this clonotype: A much larger clone lies a single base off, so this may be a read error. The rearrangement links TRBV20-1 to TRBJ2-5; 7 positions agree with TRBD1. This CDR3 has 12 amino acids. Germline-derived CDR1 and CDR2 are DFQATT and SNEGSKA (reference sequence). The chain's CDR3 is CSANRGQGTQYF. The DNA for the CDR3 is TGCAGTGCTAACAGGGGCCAAGGGACCCAGTACTTC.

There are many counts of this clonotype. V is TRBV11-2 and J is TRBJ1-2, with D unclear. CDR1 SGHAT and CDR2 FQNNGV come from the germline V gene. CDR3 length: 13 amino acids. The V end lost 1 base, the J end lost 4 bases, and 7 bases lay between the germline ends. DNA for the CDR3: TGTGCCAGCAGCTTAGGGACGTTCTATGGCTACACCTTC. This encodes CASSLGTFYGYTF.

The CDR3 sequence: CASSQPRGINTEAFF. CDR3 DNA sequence: TGTGCCAGCAGCCAACCCAGGGGAATCAACACTGAAGCTTTCTTT. The genes are TRBV12-3 or TRBV12-4 and TRBJ1-1; D possibly corresponds to TRBD1 (6 bases). This CDR3 has 15 residues. Trimming pared 6 bases from V and 2 bases from J, leaving 16 bases between.

This chain joins TRBV9 and TRBJ1-2; TRBD1 matches at 7 bases. The CDR3 has 16 amino acids. V gave up 4 bases and J gave up 1 base; unmatched junction bases: 10. Germline CDR1 reads SGDLS; CDR2 reads YYNGEE. The CDR3 region has the DNA TGTGCCAGCAGCATCCACGGGACAGCTCTTAACTATGGCTACACCTTC. Protein sequence: CASSIHGTALNYGYTF.

The chain employs TRBV20-1 and TRBJ1-6; a weak D match, TRBD1 (6 bases). The CDR3 has 15 amino acids. V lost 6 bases and J 7 bases, leaving 19 bases between the germline ends. Germline loops: CDR1 DFQATT, CDR2 SNEGSKA (reference sequence). CDR3 residues: CSAREGGAFNSPLHF. DNA for the CDR3: TGCAGTGCCCGGGAGGGGGGGGCGTTCAATTCACCCCTCCACTTT.

The chain is built from TRBV6-2 or TRBV6-3 and TRBJ1-4; 9 bases are a match to TRBD1. The V and J ends lost 4 bases and 7 bases, in that order; junction bases with no gene match: 7. The CDR3 consists of 15 residues. CDR1 MNHEY and CDR2 SVGEGT come from the germline V gene. The CDR3 DNA is TGTGCCAGCAGTTCGACGGACAGGGGTAGTGAAAAACTGTTTTTT. This gives the protein CASSSTDRGSEKLFF.

This clonotype was seen repeatedly, ten times or more. This CDR3 reads CSAMTGGYTEAFF. The CDR3 nucleotides are TGCAGCGCTATGACAGGGGGTTACACTGAAGCTTTCTTT. J is TRBJ1-1 and V is TRBV29-1; 9 bases align to TRBD1. This CDR3 is 13 amino acids long. The germline gives CDR1 SQVTM, CDR2 ANQGSEA. Trimming cost V 7 bases and J 3 bases; bases outside gene matches: 6.